Below are 10 T cell receptor beta chains sequenced from a single sample in a study of OX40 agonist ivuxolimab in advanced cancers. Assay: immunoSEQ multiplex PCR; the TCRdb copy retains only in-frame clones and omits some. The sample includes around 84,000 clones, 92% seen only once; the top ten take nearly 0.55%. Here the sequenced sample was CD4+ or CD8+ T cells sorted from blood, taken in a trial of the OX40 agonist ivuxolimab. The receptors were gathered from an adult with an advanced solid tumor such as melanoma, head and neck, liver or kidney cancer.

The chain carries TRBV6-5 and TRBJ2-2; no definite D call. Germline loops: CDR1 MNHEY, CDR2 SVGAGI. CDR3 length: 14 residues. V lost 8 bases, J lost 3 bases, and 13 bases lay in between. The CDR3 here is CASQRGTYTGELFF. The CDR3 DNA reads TGTGCCAGCCAGAGAGGCACATACACCGGGGAGCTGTTTTTT.

This rearrangement joins TRBV20-1 to TRBJ1-2; TRBD1 agrees at 8 bases. The CDR3 consists of 11 residues. Germline V gives CDR1 DFQATT, CDR2 SNEGSKA (reference sequence). V was pared by 3 bases and J by 8 bases, with 2 bases of the junction left unmatched. Here the CDR3 reads CSASRGLGYTF. In DNA, the CDR3 is TGCAGTGCTAGCAGGGGGCTCGGCTACACCTTC.

The V and J genes are TRBV6-6 and TRBJ2-7; 10 nucleotides match TRBD2. The V gene end was trimmed by 4 bases and the J gene end by 2 bases; junction bases not matched to a gene: 5. The CDR3 consists of 15 residues. From germline, CDR1 is MNHNY and CDR2 SVGAGI (reference sequence). The CDR3 reads CASSSRTSGAYEQYF. CDR3 DNA sequence: TGTGCCAGCAGTTCTCGGACTAGCGGAGCCTACGAGCAGTACTTC.

The J gene is TRBJ2-2, the V gene TRBV5-1; maybe TRBD2 (5 bases). Deletions cut 6 bases from V and 2 bases from J, with 11 bases between. Germline lookup yields CDR1 SGHRS and CDR2 YFSETQ. This CDR3 has 14 residues. DNA of the CDR3: TGCGCCAGCAACAGCGGAGTCAACACCGGGGAGCTGTTTTTT. Translated: CASNSGVNTGELFF.

This clone was seen once. The chain combines TRBV19 with TRBJ1-2; no reliable D call. The CDR3 extends over 13 amino acids. Trimming cost V 8 bases and J 1 base, with 11 bases left between them. Germline CDR1 LNHDA, CDR2 SQIVND (reference sequence). CDR3 coding DNA: TGTGCCAGTGACCAACGGGGTAACTATGGCTACACCTTC. Translating it yields CASDQRGNYGYTF.

This rearrangement joins TRBV7-6 to TRBJ1-2, with 11 bases matching TRBD1. CDR3 size: 17 residues. The ends lost 5 bases at V and 4 bases at J; junction bases unmatched: 12. CDR1 and CDR2 from the germline V gene are SGHVS and FNYEAQ. The chain's CDR3 is CASSQGTGTGGTYGYTF. CDR3 DNA sequence: TGTGCCAGCAGCCAAGGCACCGGGACAGGGGGGACCTATGGCTACACCTTC. Full variable domain (outside the CDR3, taken from reference TRBV7-6 and TRBJ1-2): GAGVSQSPRYKVTKRGQDVALRCDPISGHVSLYWYRQALGQGPEFLTYFNYEAQQDKSGLPNDRFSAERPEGSISTLTIQRTEQRDSAMYRCASSQGTGTGGTYGYTFGSGTRLTVV.

The chain combines TRBV6-1 with TRBJ1-2; 9 nucleotides agree with TRBD1. The CDR3 loop spans 14 amino acids. The trim removed 3 bases at V and 4 bases at J, leaving 3 bases unmatched. CDR1 and CDR2 (germline): MNHNS, SASEGT. The CDR3: CASSENRGPYGYTF. The CDR3, as DNA: TGTGCCAGCAGTGAGAACAGGGGGCCCTATGGCTACACCTTC.

In this sample, this clone turned up once. This chain connects TRBV5-1 to TRBJ2-3; the D gene is possibly TRBD2 (6 bases). CDR1 is SGHRS, CDR2 YFSETQ, per germline. V lost 4 bases to trimming and J lost 3 bases, with 9 bases between them. The CDR3 runs to 13 residues. The CDR3 nucleotides read TGCGCCAGCAGCCAGCGGGCTACAGATACGCAGTATTTT. As protein: CASSQRATDTQYF.

V is TRBV9 and J is TRBJ1-2; tentatively, D is TRBD1 (5 bases). V lost 0 bases and J lost 3, with 6 bases in between. Germline V lookup: CDR1 SGDLS, CDR2 YYNGEE. This CDR3 has 13 amino acids. CDR3 nucleotide sequence: TGTGCCAGCAGCGTAGAGGGGCACTATGGCTACACCTTC. Translating it yields CASSVEGHYGYTF.

This sequence joins TRBV11-3 and TRBJ2-1, with 8 bases that match TRBD2. CDR3 length: 15 amino acids. V lost 5 bases to trimming and J lost 5 bases; unmatched junction nucleotides: 8. The germline V gene encodes CDR1 SGHNT and CDR2 YENEEA. The CDR3 DNA reads as TGTGCCAGCAGCCTTGGGACTAGTAGGAACAATGAGCAGTTCTTC. Translating gives CASSLGTSRNNEQFF.